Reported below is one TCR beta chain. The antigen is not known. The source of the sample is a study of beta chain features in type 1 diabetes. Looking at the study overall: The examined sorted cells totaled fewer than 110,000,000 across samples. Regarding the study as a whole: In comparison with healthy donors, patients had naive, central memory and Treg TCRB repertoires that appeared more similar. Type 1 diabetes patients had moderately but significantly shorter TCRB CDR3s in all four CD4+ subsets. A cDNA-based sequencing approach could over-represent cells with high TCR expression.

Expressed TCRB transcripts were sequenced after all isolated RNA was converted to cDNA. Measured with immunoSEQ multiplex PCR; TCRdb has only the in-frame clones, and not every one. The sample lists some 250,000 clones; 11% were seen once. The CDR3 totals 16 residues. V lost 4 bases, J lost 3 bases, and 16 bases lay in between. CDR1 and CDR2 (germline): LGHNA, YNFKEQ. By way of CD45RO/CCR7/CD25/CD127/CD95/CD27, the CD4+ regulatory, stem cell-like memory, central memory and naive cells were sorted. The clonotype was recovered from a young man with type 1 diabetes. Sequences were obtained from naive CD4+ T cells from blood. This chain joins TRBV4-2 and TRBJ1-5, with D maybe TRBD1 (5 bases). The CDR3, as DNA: TGTGCCAGCAGCCCGGGTGATGGGGCTGACAATCAGCCCCAGCATTTT. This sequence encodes CASSPGDGADNQPQHF.